The sequence of this T cell receptor beta chain was determined in a study of T cell responses to AZD1222 COVID-19 vaccine. The CDR3 sequence is 17 residues long. Trimming took 0 bases from V and 0 from J; bases not matched to a gene: 1. Germline V lookup: CDR1 SGHNT, CDR2 YYREEE (reference sequence). Profiling relied on immunoSEQ multiplex PCR, and the TCRdb table lists in-frame clones only, not all of them. This sample has some 90,000 clones; approximately 89% occur once, and the top ten carry around 5%. The genes are TRBV5-4 and TRBJ2-3; 13 bases are a match to TRBD2. This receptor was obtained from an adult in good health. The material was peripheral blood, obtained on day 0 of MenACWY control vaccination. The CDR3 spells CASSLGGLAGSTDTQYF. In DNA, the CDR3 is TGTGCCAGCAGCTTGGGGGGACTAGCGGGGAGCACAGATACGCAGTATTTT.